The 13 T cell receptor beta chains given below trace back to one sample, sequenced in a study of siplizumab effects on memory and regulatory T cells. This table comes from immunoSEQ multiplex PCR, and its TCRdb copy is limited to in-frame clones, with some not included. The repertoire holds tens of thousands of clones, over 95% seen once, with around 1% in the top ten. Material: naive CD8+ T cells sorted from blood. The receptors derive from a human donor in good health.

The V call is TRBV6-1, the J call TRBJ2-2; D is perhaps TRBD2 (7 bases). In germline, CDR1 is MNHNS, CDR2 SASEGT. The CDR3 consists of 14 residues. The V end was cut by 3 bases, the J end by 8 bases, with 13 bases between. The CDR3 loop reads CASSDLGGLGELFF. CDR3 DNA: TGTGCCAGCAGTGACCTGGGGGGGCTTGGGGAGCTGTTTTTT.

The rearrangement joins TRBV5-4 to TRBJ2-7, with D uncertain. With 4 bases removed from V and 2 bases from J, the gap between germline ends came to 10 bases. Per germline, CDR1 SGHNT and CDR2 YYREEE (reference sequence). The CDR3 sequence is 13 residues long. CDR3 sequence: CASSIKAAYEQYF. The CDR3, as DNA: TGTGCCAGCAGCATAAAGGCGGCCTACGAGCAGTACTTC.

The chain couples TRBV7-9 to TRBJ2-7; D not resolved. CDR3 length: 15 amino acids. CDR1 and CDR2 (germline): SEHNR, FQNEAQ (reference sequence). V lost 0 bases to trimming and J lost 0 bases, with 9 bases between them. As DNA, the CDR3 is TGTGCCAGCAGCTTAGCGTGGGAATCCTCCTACGAGCAGTACTTC. This encodes CASSLAWESSYEQYF.

The chain employs TRBV5-1 and TRBJ2-7; possible D gene TRBD1, 6 bases. CDR3 length: 13 amino acids. Germline V gives CDR1 SGHRS, CDR2 YFSETQ. Deletions cut 2 bases from V and 5 bases from J, with 11 bases between. CDR3 loop: CASSLVQGHEQYF. The CDR3 DNA reads TGCGCCAGCAGCTTAGTACAGGGACACGAGCAGTACTTC.

The V call is TRBV6-1, the J call TRBJ1-5, with unresolved D. V lost 2 bases and J lost 0, with 5 bases in between. Germline CDR1 and CDR2: MNHNS and SASEGT. The CDR3 extends over 14 amino acids. The CDR3 DNA follows: TGTGCCAGCAGTGAACTGTCTAGCAATCAGCCCCAGCATTTT. Translating it yields CASSELSSNQPQHF.

The J gene is TRBJ1-2, the V gene TRBV9; 7 bases are a match to TRBD1. There are 14 residues in the CDR3. Germline CDR1 is SGDLS and CDR2 is YYNGEE. The trim removed 4 bases at V and 5 bases at J, leaving 8 bases unmatched. For the CDR3, the DNA is TGTGCCAGCAGCCCGGGACAGCCCTCTTATGGCTACACCTTC. Residues: CASSPGQPSYGYTF.

The genes are TRBV19 and TRBJ1-1; D not certain. The CDR3 spans 10 residues. Trimming removed 8 bases from V and 8 bases from J, with 9 bases in between. In germline, CDR1 is LNHDA, CDR2 SQIVND (reference sequence). The CDR3 sequence: CASGKAEAFF. In DNA, the CDR3 is TGTGCCAGTGGGAAGGCCGAAGCTTTCTTT. The variable domain in full, with the rest retrieved from reference TRBV19 and TRBJ1-1, is DGGITQSPKYLFRKEGQNVTLSCEQNLNHDAMYWYRQDPGQGLRLIYYSQIVNDFQKGDIAEGYSVSREKKESFPLTVTSAQKNPTAFYLCASGKAEAFFGQGTRLTVV.

This CDR3 is CASLAGTGFYEQYF. The CDR3 region has the DNA TGTGCCAGCCTAGCCGGGACAGGGTTCTACGAGCAGTACTTC. The chain employs TRBV6-6 and TRBJ2-7; 9 positions match TRBD1. V shed 8 bases, J shed 3 bases, and the junction held 8 bases outside the gene matches. CDR1 MNHNY and CDR2 SVGAGI come from the germline V gene (reference sequence). CDR3 size: 14 residues.

This CDR3 reads CASRQQGISGELFF. For the CDR3, the DNA is TGTGCCAGCAGACAACAGGGAATCTCCGGGGAGCTGTTTTTT. The chain combines TRBV2 with TRBJ2-2, with TRBD1 as a possible D gene (6 bases). This CDR3 contains 14 residues. Germline values: CDR1 SNHLY, CDR2 FYNNEI. V was cut by 6 bases and J by 6 bases, with 14 bases left in between.

J is TRBJ2-1 and V is TRBV19; 8 nucleotides align to TRBD2. Looked up from germline, CDR1 is LNHDA and CDR2 is SQIVND (reference sequence). The ends lost 1 base at V and 0 bases at J; junction bases unmatched: 8. The CDR3 is 18 residues long. The CDR3 DNA reads TGTGCCAGTAGTATAGGGGGCCTAGCGGGTTTCTCCTACAATGAGCAGTTCTTC. Protein sequence: CASSIGGLAGFSYNEQFF.

This chain links TRBV6-5 with TRBJ2-5; D is ambiguous. Per germline, CDR1 MNHEY and CDR2 SVGAGI. The CDR3 is made up of 13 amino acids. The germline V and J ends were trimmed by 0 bases and 2 bases, with 4 bases remaining between them. The CDR3 protein is CASSYSYQETQYF. In nucleotides, the CDR3 is TGTGCCAGCAGTTACTCCTATCAAGAGACCCAGTACTTC.

The J gene is TRBJ1-3, the V gene TRBV9; tentative D call: TRBD1 (5 bases). CDR1 and CDR2 from the germline V gene are SGDLS and YYNGEE. The V end lost 4 bases, the J end lost 0 bases, and 17 bases lay between the germline ends. The CDR3 has 17 amino acids. This CDR3 reads CASSPPRGGSSGNTIYF. The CDR3 DNA reads TGTGCCAGCAGCCCCCCCCGGGGGGGAAGCTCTGGAAACACCATATATTTT.

V usage is TRBV14 and J usage is TRBJ1-4; D gene unclear. Trimming pared 2 bases from V and 5 bases from J, leaving 9 bases between. The CDR3 length is 14 residues. The germline CDR1 and CDR2 sequences are SGHDN and FVKESK. The CDR3: CASSQWSGNEKLFF. The CDR3 nucleotides are TGTGCCAGCAGCCAATGGTCAGGAAATGAAAAACTGTTTTTT. The full variable domain, in which reference TRBV14 and TRBJ1-4 provide the parts outside the CDR3, is EAGVTQFPSHSVIEKGQTVTLRCDPISGHDNLYWYRRVMGKEIKFLLHFVKESKQDESGMPNNRFLAERTGGTYSTLKVQPAELEDSGVYFCASSQWSGNEKLFFGSGTQLSVL.